A selection of T cell receptor beta chains follows, all from one sample in a study of CD4 T cells in relation to SARS-CoV-2 and coronaviruses. No antigen is known for these receptors. Using immunoSEQ multiplex PCR, the repertoire was profiled, and TCRdb retains in-frame clones only, with some absent. Among approximately 20,000 clones listed, about 66% were seen once. Input material: CD4+ T cells from PBMCs, cultured in vitro. The receptors shown here come from a human donor in good health. The CDR3 runs from the conserved cysteine through the conserved F or W. A D gene is named only where the DNA matches it firmly. Where a row states a size, it is once, few, many or the class of an expanded clone; other rows omit it.

abundance: few; v_gene: TRBV6-2/TRBV6-3; d_gene: TRBD1; j_gene: TRBJ1-5; CDR3nt: TGTGCCAGCAGTCCAGTGGGGGACAGTCAGCCCCAGCATTTT; CDR3aa: CASSPVGDSQPQHF
abundance: .; v_gene: TRBV5-4; d_gene: TRBD1; j_gene: TRBJ1-1; CDR3nt: TGTGCCAGCAGCGGACAGGGGTTGACTGAAGCTTTCTTT; CDR3aa: CASSGQGLTEAFF
abundance: .; v_gene: TRBV3-1/TRBV3-2; d_gene: .; j_gene: TRBJ2-6; CDR3nt: TGTGCCAGCAGCCACAGCCGGAGGGCACCGGATGGGGCCAACGTCCTGACTTTC; CDR3aa: CASSHSRRAPDGANVLTF
abundance: .; v_gene: TRBV6-4; d_gene: .; j_gene: TRBJ1-1; CDR3nt: TGTGCCAGCAGTGAGAGAGGAGGTACTGAAGCTTTCTTT; CDR3aa: CASSERGGTEAFF
abundance: .; v_gene: TRBV12-3/TRBV12-4; d_gene: .; j_gene: TRBJ1-2; CDR3nt: TGTGCCAGCAGTTCTAGACCGTCCTATGGCTACACCTTC; CDR3aa: CASSSRPSYGYTF
abundance: .; v_gene: TRBV10-3; d_gene: .; j_gene: TRBJ2-2; CDR3nt: TGTGCCATCGAACAGGGCGCCGGGGAGCTGTTTTTT; CDR3aa: CAIEQGAGELFF
abundance: .; v_gene: TRBV27; d_gene: TRBD2; j_gene: TRBJ2-2; CDR3nt: TGTGCCAGCAGTTTACGGTTTAGCGGGGGATTACCCGGGGAGCTGTTTTTT; CDR3aa: CASSLRFSGGLPGELFF
abundance: .; v_gene: TRBV9; d_gene: TRBD2; j_gene: TRBJ2-3; CDR3nt: TGTGCCAGCAGCGCCCGACTAGCGGCAGATACGCAGTATTTT; CDR3aa: CASSARLAADTQYF
abundance: few; v_gene: TRBV28; d_gene: .; j_gene: TRBJ1-2; CDR3nt: TGTGCCAGCGGGCTAGAGTTTACATATGGCTACACCTTC; CDR3aa: CASGLEFTYGYTF
abundance: .; v_gene: TRBV7-9; d_gene: TRBD2; j_gene: TRBJ2-3; CDR3nt: TGTGCCAGCAGCTTACGACTAGCGGGGAACACAGATACGCAGTATTTT; CDR3aa: CASSLRLAGNTDTQYF
abundance: .; v_gene: TRBV29-1; d_gene: TRBD1; j_gene: TRBJ1-1; CDR3nt: TGCAGCGCAAGGACAGGGGGGAACACTGAAGCTTTCTTT; CDR3aa: CSARTGGNTEAFF
abundance: few; v_gene: TRBV11-2; d_gene: .; j_gene: TRBJ1-6; CDR3nt: TGTGCCAGCAGCCCAAGTGGGACGGGACCCTCACCCCTCCACTTT; CDR3aa: CASSPSGTGPSPLHF
abundance: few; v_gene: TRBV3-1/TRBV3-2; d_gene: .; j_gene: TRBJ1-2; CDR3nt: TGTGCCAGCAGCCAAGAGACAGCTTATGGCTACACCTTC; CDR3aa: CASSQETAYGYTF
abundance: .; v_gene: TRBV30; d_gene: .; j_gene: TRBJ2-5; CDR3nt: TGTGCCTGGAACCTGGGGGCGGGAATCCAAGAGACCCAGTACTTC; CDR3aa: CAWNLGAGIQETQYF
abundance: .; v_gene: TRBV2; d_gene: .; j_gene: TRBJ1-2; CDR3nt: TGTGCCAGCAGTGAAGCGAACCGACAGGCTCCCTATGGCTACACCTTC; CDR3aa: CASSEANRQAPYGYTF
abundance: .; v_gene: TRBV30; d_gene: TRBD1; j_gene: TRBJ1-1; CDR3nt: TGTGCCTGGAACAGGGGGGGGGTCACTGAAGCTTTCTTT; CDR3aa: CAWNRGGVTEAFF
abundance: .; v_gene: TRBV5-6; d_gene: TRBD1; j_gene: TRBJ1-6; CDR3nt: TGTGCCAGCAGCATGACAGGGATTGGAGATTCACCCCTCCACTTT; CDR3aa: CASSMTGIGDSPLHF
abundance: once; v_gene: TRBV5-1; d_gene: TRBD1; j_gene: TRBJ1-1; CDR3nt: TGCGCCAGCAGCTTAACAGGGGGCGCGTCCGGGGACACTGAAGCTTTCTTT; CDR3aa: CASSLTGGASGDTEAFF
abundance: .; v_gene: TRBV7-2; d_gene: .; j_gene: TRBJ2-7; CDR3nt: TGTGCCAGCAGCCGGGACGCCTCCTACGAGCAGTACTTC; CDR3aa: CASSRDASYEQYF
abundance: .; v_gene: TRBV10-2; d_gene: TRBD2; j_gene: TRBJ2-5; CDR3nt: TGCGCCAGCAGCCTAGCGGGGGGCCCTCAAGAGACCCAGTACTTC; CDR3aa: CASSLAGGPQETQYF
abundance: .; v_gene: TRBV7-2; d_gene: .; j_gene: TRBJ1-4; CDR3nt: TGTGCCAGCAGCCGGGCAACTAATGAAAAACTGTTTTTT; CDR3aa: CASSRATNEKLFF
abundance: .; v_gene: TRBV29-1; d_gene: .; j_gene: TRBJ2-1; CDR3nt: TGCAGCGTTGGTCAGGGGAGTAATGAGCAGTTCTTC; CDR3aa: CSVGQGSNEQFF
abundance: .; v_gene: TRBV20-1; d_gene: .; j_gene: TRBJ1-1; CDR3nt: TGCAGTACAATCGGGGGTCTGGGGGCTTTCTTT; CDR3aa: CSTIGGLGAFF
abundance: few; v_gene: TRBV5-1; d_gene: .; j_gene: TRBJ2-5; CDR3nt: TGCGCCAGCAGCGTGGGACGGCAAGAGACCCAGTACTTC; CDR3aa: CASSVGRQETQYF